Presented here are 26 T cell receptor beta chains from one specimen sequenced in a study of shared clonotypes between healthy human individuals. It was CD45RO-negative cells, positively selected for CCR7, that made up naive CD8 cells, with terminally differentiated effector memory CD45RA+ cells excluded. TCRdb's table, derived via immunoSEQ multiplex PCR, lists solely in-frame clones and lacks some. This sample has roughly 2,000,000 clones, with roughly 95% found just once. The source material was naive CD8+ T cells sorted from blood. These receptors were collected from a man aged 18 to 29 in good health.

CDR3 amino acids: CASSEAEGRNEQYF. The CDR3 DNA reads as TGTGCCAGCAGTGAAGCGGAGGGGAGAAACGAGCAGTACTTC. The V and J genes are TRBV2 and TRBJ2-7, with D possibly being TRBD2 (6 bases). The germline gives CDR1 SNHLY, CDR2 FYNNEI. The V gene lost 0 bases and the J gene lost 5 bases, with 11 bases spanning the gap. The CDR3 sequence is 14 residues long.

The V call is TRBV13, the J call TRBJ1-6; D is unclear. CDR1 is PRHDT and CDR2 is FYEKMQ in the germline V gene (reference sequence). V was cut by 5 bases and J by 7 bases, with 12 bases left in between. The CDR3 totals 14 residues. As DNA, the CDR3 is TGTGCCAGCAGCATTAGACTCGCGAATTCACCCCTCCACTTT. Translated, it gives CASSIRLANSPLHF.

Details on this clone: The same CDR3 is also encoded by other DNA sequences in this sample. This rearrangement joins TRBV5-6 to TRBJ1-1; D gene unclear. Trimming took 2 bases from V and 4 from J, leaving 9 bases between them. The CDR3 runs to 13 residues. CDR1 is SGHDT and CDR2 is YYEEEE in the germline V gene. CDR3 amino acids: CASSFGEGTEAFF. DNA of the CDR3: TGTGCCAGCAGCTTCGGAGAGGGCACTGAAGCTTTCTTT.

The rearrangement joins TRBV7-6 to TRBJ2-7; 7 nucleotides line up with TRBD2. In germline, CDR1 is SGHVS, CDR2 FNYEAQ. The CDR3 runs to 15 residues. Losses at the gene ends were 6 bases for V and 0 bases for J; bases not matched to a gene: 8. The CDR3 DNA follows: TGTGCCAGCAGTTATAGCGGGTCCTTCTCCTACGAGCAGTACTTC. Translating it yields CASSYSGSFSYEQYF.

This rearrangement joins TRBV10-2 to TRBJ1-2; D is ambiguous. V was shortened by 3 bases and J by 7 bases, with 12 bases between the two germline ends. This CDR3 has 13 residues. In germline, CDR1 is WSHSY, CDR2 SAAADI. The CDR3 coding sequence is TGCGCCAGCAGTGACCCGTCTGTGGCTGGCTACACCTTC. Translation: CASSDPSVAGYTF.

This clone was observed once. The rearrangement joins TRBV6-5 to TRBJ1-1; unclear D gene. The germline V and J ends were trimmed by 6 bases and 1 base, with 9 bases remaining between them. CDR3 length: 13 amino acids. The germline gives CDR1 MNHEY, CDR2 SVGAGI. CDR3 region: CASSQQRNTEAFF. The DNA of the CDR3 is TGTGCCAGCAGCCAACAGCGGAACACTGAAGCTTTCTTT.

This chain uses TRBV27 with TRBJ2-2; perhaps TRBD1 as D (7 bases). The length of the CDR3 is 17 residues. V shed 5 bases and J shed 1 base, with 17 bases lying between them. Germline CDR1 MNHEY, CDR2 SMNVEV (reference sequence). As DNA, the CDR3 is TGTGCCAGCAGTGCCTGGGGGGACAGCCGGAACACCGGGGAGCTGTTTTTT. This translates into CASSAWGDSRNTGELFF.

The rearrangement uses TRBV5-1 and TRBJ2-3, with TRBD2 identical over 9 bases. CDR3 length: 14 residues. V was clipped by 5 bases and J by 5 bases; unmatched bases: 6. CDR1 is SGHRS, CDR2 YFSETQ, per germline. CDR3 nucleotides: TGCGCCAGCAGTTACTATAGCGGGAGAGATACGCAGTATTTT. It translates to CASSYYSGRDTQYF.

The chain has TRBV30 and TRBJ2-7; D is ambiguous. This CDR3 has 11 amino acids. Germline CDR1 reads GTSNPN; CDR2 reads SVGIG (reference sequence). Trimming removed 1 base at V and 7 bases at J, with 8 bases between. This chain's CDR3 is CAWSAQLEQYF. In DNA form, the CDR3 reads TGTGCCTGGAGTGCCCAGCTAGAGCAGTACTTC. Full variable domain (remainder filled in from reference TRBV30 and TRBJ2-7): SQTIHQWPATLVQPVGSPLSLECTVEGTSNPNLYWYRQAAGRGLQLLFYSVGIGQISSEVPQNLSASRPQDRQFILSSKKLLLSDSGFYLCAWSAQLEQYFGPGTRLTVT.

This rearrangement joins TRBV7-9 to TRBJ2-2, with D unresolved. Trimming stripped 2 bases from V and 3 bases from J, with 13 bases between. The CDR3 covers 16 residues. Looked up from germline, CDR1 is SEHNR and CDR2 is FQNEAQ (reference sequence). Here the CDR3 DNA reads TGTGCCAGCAGCTTAATATCAGGCTGGGACACCGGGGAGCTGTTTTTT. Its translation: CASSLISGWDTGELFF.

The CDR3 DNA sequence: TGTGCCTGGAGTGTACTGGGGTGGACTGAAGCTTTCTTT. Its translation is CAWSVLGWTEAFF. This sequence joins TRBV30 and TRBJ1-1; D gene unclear. Germline lookup yields CDR1 GTSNPN and CDR2 SVGIG (reference sequence). There are 13 residues in the CDR3. V lost 0 bases, J lost 5 bases, and 10 bases lay in between.

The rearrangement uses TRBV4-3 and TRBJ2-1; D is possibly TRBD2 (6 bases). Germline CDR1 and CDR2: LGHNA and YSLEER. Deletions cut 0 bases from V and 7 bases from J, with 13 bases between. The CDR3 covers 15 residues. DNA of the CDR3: TGCGCCAGCAGCCAAGATTGGTTAGCGGTGAATGAGCAGTTCTTC. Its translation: CASSQDWLAVNEQFF.

CDR3 bases: TGTGCCAGCAGTGGATGGCGGGAGTTTTCCTACGAGCAGTACTTC. This sequence encodes CASSGWREFSYEQYF. The chain is built from TRBV2 and TRBJ2-7, with 7 bases lining up with TRBD2. J lost 1 base, V lost 4 bases, and 7 bases had no gene match. CDR3 length: 15 amino acids. CDR1 is SNHLY and CDR2 is FYNNEI in the germline V gene.

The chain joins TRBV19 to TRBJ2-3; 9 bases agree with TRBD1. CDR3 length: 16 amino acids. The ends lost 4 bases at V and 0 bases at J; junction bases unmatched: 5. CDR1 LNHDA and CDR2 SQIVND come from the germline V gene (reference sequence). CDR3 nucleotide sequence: TGTGCCAGTAGTAAGGGGACAGGGACTAGCACAGATACGCAGTATTTT. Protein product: CASSKGTGTSTDTQYF. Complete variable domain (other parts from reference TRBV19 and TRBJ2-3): DGGITQSPKYLFRKEGQNVTLSCEQNLNHDAMYWYRQDPGQGLRLIYYSQIVNDFQKGDIAEGYSVSREKKESFPLTVTSAQKNPTAFYLCASSKGTGTSTDTQYFGPGTRLTVL.

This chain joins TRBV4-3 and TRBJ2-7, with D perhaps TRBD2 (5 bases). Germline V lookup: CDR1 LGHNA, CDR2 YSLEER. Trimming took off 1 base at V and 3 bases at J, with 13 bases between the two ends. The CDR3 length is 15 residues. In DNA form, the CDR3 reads TGCGCCAGCAGCCAAGGCGCCAGCGGCTACTACGAGCAGTACTTC. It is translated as CASSQGASGYYEQYF.

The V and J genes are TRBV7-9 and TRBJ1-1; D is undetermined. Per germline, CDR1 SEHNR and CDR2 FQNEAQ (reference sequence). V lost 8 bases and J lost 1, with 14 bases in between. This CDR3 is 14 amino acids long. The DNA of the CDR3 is TGTGCCAGCTATCGAAAAATCTCGAACACTGAAGCTTTCTTT. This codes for CASYRKISNTEAFF.

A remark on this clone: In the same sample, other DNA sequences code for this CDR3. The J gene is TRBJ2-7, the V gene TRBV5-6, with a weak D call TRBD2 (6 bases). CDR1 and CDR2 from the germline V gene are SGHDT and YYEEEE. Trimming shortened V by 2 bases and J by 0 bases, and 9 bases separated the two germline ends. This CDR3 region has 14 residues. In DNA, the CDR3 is TGTGCCAGCAGCTTTTCGGGGGTCTCCTACGAGCAGTACTTC. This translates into CASSFSGVSYEQYF.

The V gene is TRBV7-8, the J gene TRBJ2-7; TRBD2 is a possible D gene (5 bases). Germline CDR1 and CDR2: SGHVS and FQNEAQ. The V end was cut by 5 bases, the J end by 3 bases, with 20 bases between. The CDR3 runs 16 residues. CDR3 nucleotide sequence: TGTGCCAGCAGCCTCGCCTTCGGCGGAGGAATCTACGAGCAGTACTTC. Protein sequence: CASSLAFGGGIYEQYF.

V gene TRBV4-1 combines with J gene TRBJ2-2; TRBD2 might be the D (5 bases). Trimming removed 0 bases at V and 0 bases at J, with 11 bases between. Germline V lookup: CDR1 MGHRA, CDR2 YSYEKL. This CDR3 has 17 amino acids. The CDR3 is CASSQEGAESNTGELFF. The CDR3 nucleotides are TGCGCCAGCAGCCAAGAAGGAGCGGAGTCGAACACCGGGGAGCTGTTTTTT.

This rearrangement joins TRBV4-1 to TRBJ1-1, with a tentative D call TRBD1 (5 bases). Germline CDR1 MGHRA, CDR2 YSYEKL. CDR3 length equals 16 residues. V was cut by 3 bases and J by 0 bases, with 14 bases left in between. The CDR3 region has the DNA TGCGCCAGCAGCCAGGGGACTTCCATTGTGAACACTGAAGCTTTCTTT. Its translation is CASSQGTSIVNTEAFF.

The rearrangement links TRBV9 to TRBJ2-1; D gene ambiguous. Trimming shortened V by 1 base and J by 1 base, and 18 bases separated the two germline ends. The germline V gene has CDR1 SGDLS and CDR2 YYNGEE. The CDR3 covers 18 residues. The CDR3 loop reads CASSVYPGGPNSYNEQFF. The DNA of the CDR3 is TGTGCCAGCAGCGTATACCCCGGCGGACCAAATTCCTACAATGAGCAGTTCTTC.

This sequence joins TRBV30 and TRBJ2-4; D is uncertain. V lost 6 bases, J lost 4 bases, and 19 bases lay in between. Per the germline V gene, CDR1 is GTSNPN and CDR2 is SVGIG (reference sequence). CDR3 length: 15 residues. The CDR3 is CACLWPESVKNIQYF. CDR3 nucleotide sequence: TGTGCCTGTCTATGGCCAGAGAGCGTAAAAAACATTCAGTACTTC.

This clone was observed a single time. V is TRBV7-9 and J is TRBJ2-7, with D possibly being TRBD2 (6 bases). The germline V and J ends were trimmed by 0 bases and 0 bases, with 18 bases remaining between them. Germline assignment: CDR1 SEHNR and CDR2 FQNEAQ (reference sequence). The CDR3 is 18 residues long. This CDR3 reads CASSLATMVADPSYEQYF. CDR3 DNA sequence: TGTGCCAGCAGCTTAGCAACTATGGTAGCGGACCCCTCCTACGAGCAGTACTTC.

The CDR3 DNA sequence: TGCGCCAGCATGTCGGAGGGCACTGAAGCTTTCTTT. This encodes CASMSEGTEAFF. The V call is TRBV5-1, the J call TRBJ1-1; no clear D gene. The CDR3 length is 12 residues. The V end was cut by 6 bases, the J end by 4 bases, with 10 bases between. Germline loops: CDR1 SGHRS, CDR2 YFSETQ.

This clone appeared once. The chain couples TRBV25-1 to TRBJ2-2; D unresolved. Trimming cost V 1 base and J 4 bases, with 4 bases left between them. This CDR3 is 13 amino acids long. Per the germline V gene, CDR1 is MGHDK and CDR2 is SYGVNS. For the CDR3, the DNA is TGTGCCAGCAGTGAATTGCTCACCGGGGAGCTGTTTTTT. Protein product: CASSELLTGELFF.

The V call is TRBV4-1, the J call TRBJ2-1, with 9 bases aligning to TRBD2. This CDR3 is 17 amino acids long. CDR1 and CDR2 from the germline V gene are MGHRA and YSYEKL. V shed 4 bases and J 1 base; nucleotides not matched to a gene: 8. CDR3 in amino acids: CASSPRSTSGSYNEQFF. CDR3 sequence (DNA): TGCGCCAGCAGCCCGCGCTCGACTAGCGGTTCCTACAATGAGCAGTTCTTC.